This T cell receptor (beta chain) appears in the sequencing data of a study of blood T cell repertoires in COVID-19. Background on the study: Researchers got acute and convalescent COVID-19 samples from the United States, Italy and Spain. PBMCs, B-cell-depleted T cells, or T cells were the source of the cDNA or gDNA that made up the material.

Trimming cost V 4 bases and J 8 bases, with 26 bases left between them. Germline assignment: CDR1 KGHSH and CDR2 LQKENI. The CDR3 runs to 18 residues. Clones were sequenced by immunoSEQ multiplex PCR, and TCRdb holds only the in-frame ones, with some missing. This repertoire shows roughly 400,000 clones, about 88% found once; its top ten account for less than 1.5%. Clinical history as reported by participants underpinned cohort assignment. Participants in the exposed group had met a COVID-19 case in the 2 weeks before joining the study. V usage is TRBV18 and J usage is TRBJ1-4; D possibly corresponds to TRBD1 (5 bases). The sequenced sample was PBMCs or T cells enriched from blood (not recorded which). The clonotype was recovered from a woman under 30 who had been exposed to COVID-19. This CDR3 is CASSLRPTGGSAQEKLFF. The CDR3 nucleotides read TGTGCCAGCTCACTACGTCCCACGGGGGGGAGTGCTCAGGAAAAACTGTTTTTT.